The sequence of this T cell receptor (beta chain) was determined in a study of graft-versus-host responses after intestinal transplantation (dated by TCRdb to the early 2020s). About the investigation overall: Recipients received multivisceral, liver-intestinal, or isolated intestinal transplants. Rather than being sequenced by the commercial service, samples from a few later patients were sequenced in-house on an Illumina MiSeq and processed with MiXCR. The cohort enrolled 20 to 30 intestinal transplant recipients including one retransplant, and a few patients lacking pretransplant specimens were excluded. Every recipient was given anti-thymocyte globulin induction, then maintenance tacrolimus and steroids for approximately 3 years. After intestinal transplantation, graft-versus-host and host-versus-graft alloreactive T cell clones in the graft, circulation and bone marrow were tracked using bulk TCR-beta CDR3 sequencing. Alloreactive clones were identified by sequencing pre-transplant mixed lymphocyte reaction products and comparing these products with unstimulated pre-transplant donor and recipient T cells. Donor T cell macrochimerism was defined as a peak of at least 4% donor T cells among recipient peripheral blood mononuclear cells. The full study reports these points: Early after transplant, peak levels of circulating GvH clones were associated with declines in HvG clones. Conclusions were limited by the relatively low number and heterogeneity of intestinal transplant patients. GvH clones were detected in recipient bone marrow, and some appeared earlier in ileal mucosa or blood, consistent with an intestinal mucosal origin. Patients with donor T cell macrochimerism had high GvH to HvG T cell clonal ratios in their allografts.

Taken from the germline V gene, the CDR1 and CDR2 loops are MNHEY and SVGAGI. Trimmed from V: 8 bases; trimmed from J: 5 bases; junction bases lacking a gene match: 9. The cysteine opens and the phenylalanine closes a CDR3 of 14 amino acids. CDR3 DNA is the only sequence kept; it has 42 bases, read in frame from the first base. Details on this clone: Its target antigen remains unknown. Per-base qualities were not stored, and no clone one base away is much larger.

In the first month after transplant, blood samples were collected up to 4 times, and after that at least monthly when available. The library was made by the immunoSEQ multiplex PCR assay. High-throughput TCR-beta CDR3 sequencing of genomic DNA from most patients was performed by Adaptive Biotechnologies. The authors' pipeline ran thus. TCR sequencing data for over 15 patients were retrieved from Adaptive's ImmunoSEQ software; three other patients were processed with MiXCR and VDJtools. CDR3 nucleotide sequences shared between donor and recipient were removed because the origin of such sequences could not be assigned. Alloreactive clones required at least 2-fold expansion over unstimulated cells and minimum CFSE-low frequency of 0.002% (template counts) or 0.001% (read counts). Mappable clones were those detected in sequenced pre-transplant spleen, lymph node, or MLR CFSE-low populations of the donor or recipient. The cumulative frequency of alloreactive clones was calculated as a percentage of all sequences, weighted by copy number. TCRdb took this table from immuneACCESS and kept in-frame rearrangements with V and J called. Such tables lack part of the clones; where checked against another copy, unresolved V genes explain under half of the gap, and the rest is unexplained. D and trimming were read from the DNA, whereas the V and J calls and clone size are those reported in that table. The sample yields 43,000 or so clones; approximately 94% were counted once. The ten largest make up 1.6% of the sample.

The sample consisted of PBMCs, taken roughly 51 weeks after intestinal transplant. This sequence was found in a human patient who received an intestinal transplant, so some T cells may come from the graft donor. This sequence uses TRBV6-5 and TRBJ1-5; 7 nucleotides in the junction match TRBD1. The DNA is TGTGCCAGCGGCAGACAGGGAGGGGATCAGCCCCAGCATTTT. This codes for CASGRQGGDQPQHF.